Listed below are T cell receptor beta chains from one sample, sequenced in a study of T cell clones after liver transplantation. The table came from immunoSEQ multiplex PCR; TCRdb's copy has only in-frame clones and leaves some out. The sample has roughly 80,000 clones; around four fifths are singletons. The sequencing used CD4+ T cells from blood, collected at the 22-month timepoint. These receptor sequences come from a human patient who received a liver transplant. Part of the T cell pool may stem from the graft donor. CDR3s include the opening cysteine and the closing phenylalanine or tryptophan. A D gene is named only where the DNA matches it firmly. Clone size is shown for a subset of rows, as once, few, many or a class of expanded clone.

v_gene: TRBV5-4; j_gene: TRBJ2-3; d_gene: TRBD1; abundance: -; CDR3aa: CASKLGTGGIIDTQYF; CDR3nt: TGTGCCAGCAAGCTTGGGACAGGGGGTATTATAGATACGCAGTATTTT
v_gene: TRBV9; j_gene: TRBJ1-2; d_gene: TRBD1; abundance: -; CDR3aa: CASSEDRGEGYTF; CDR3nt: TGTGCCAGCAGCGAAGACAGGGGGGAGGGCTACACCTTC
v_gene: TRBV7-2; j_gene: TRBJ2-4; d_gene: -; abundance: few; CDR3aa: CASSLRDIQYF; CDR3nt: TGTGCCAGCAGCTTACGGGACATTCAGTACTTC
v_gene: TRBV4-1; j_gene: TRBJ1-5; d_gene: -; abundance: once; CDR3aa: CASSQDGNQPQHF; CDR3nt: TGCGCCAGCAGCCAAGATGGGAATCAGCCCCAGCATTTT
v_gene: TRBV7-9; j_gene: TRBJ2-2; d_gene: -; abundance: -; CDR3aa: CASSSLGTNANTGELFF; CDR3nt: TGTGCCAGCAGCTCCCTGGGGACGAACGCGAACACCGGGGAGCTGTTTTTT
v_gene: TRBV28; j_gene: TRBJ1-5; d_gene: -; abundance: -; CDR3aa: CASSFSSNQPQHF; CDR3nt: TGTGCCAGCAGTTTTTCAAGCAATCAGCCCCAGCATTTT
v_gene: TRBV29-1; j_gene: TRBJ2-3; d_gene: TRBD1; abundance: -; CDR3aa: CSVEQSGGPDTQYF; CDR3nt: TGCAGCGTTGAACAGTCAGGGGGCCCAGATACGCAGTATTTT
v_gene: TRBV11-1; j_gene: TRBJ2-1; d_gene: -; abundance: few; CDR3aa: CASSFQGAYNEQFF; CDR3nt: TGTGCCAGCAGCTTCCAGGGAGCGTACAATGAGCAGTTCTTC
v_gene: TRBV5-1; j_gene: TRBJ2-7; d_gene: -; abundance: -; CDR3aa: CASSSGASSYEQYF; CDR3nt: TGCGCCAGCAGCTCGGGGGCGAGCTCCTACGAGCAGTACTTC
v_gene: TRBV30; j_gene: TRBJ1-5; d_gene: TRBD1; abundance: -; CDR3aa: CAWSVQGAGQPQHF; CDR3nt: TGTGCCTGGAGTGTGCAGGGGGCAGGACAGCCCCAGCATTTT
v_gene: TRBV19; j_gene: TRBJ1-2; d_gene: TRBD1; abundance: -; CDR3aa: CASSPPTGIYGYTF; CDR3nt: TGTGCCAGTAGTCCACCGACAGGGATCTATGGCTACACCTTC
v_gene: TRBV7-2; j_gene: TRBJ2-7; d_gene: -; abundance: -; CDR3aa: CASSPTDKHEQYF; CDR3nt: TGTGCCAGCAGCCCAACCGACAAACACGAGCAGTACTTC
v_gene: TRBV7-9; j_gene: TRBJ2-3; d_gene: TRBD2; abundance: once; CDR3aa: CASSLGASSGTSTDTQYF; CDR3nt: TGTGCCAGCAGCTTAGGTGCCTCTAGCGGAACTAGCACAGATACGCAGTATTTT
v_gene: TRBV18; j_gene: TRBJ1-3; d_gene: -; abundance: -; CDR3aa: CASSPRGIGSGNTIYF; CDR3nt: TGTGCCAGCTCACCACGCGGGATTGGCTCTGGAAACACCATATATTTT
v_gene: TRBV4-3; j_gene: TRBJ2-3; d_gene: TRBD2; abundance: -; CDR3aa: CASSQDGGLGGRITDTQYF; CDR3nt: TGCGCCAGCAGCCAAGATGGGGGGCTGGGCGGGAGGATCACAGATACGCAGTATTTT
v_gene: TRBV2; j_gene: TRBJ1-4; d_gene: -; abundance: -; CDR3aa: CASSEVGALGTNEKLFF; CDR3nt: TGTGCCAGCAGTGAAGTCGGGGCCCTGGGTACTAATGAAAAACTGTTTTTT
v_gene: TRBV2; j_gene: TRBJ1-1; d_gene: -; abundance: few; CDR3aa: CASERATEAFF; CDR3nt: TGTGCCAGCGAGCGGGCCACTGAAGCTTTCTTT
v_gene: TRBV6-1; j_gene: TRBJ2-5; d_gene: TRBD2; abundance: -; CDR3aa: CASSGTRQETQYF; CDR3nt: TGTGCCAGCAGTGGGACTAGGCAGGAGACCCAGTACTTC
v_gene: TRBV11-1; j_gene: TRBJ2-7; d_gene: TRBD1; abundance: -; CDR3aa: CASSLDGTGAHEQYF; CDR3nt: TGTGCCAGCAGCTTAGACGGGACAGGGGCCCACGAGCAGTACTTC
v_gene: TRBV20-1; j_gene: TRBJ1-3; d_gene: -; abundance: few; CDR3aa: CSATRANTIYF; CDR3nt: TGCAGTGCTACCAGGGCAAACACCATATATTTT
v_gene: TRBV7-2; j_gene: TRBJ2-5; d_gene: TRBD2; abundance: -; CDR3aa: CASSRGTRETQYF; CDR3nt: TGTGCCAGCAGCCGCGGGACTAGAGAGACCCAGTACTTC
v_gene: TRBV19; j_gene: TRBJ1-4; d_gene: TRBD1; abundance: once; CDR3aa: CASSIQTTGKLFF; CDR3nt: TGTGCCAGTAGTATCCAAACGACAGGGAAACTGTTTTTT
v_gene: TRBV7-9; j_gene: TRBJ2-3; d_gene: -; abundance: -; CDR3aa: CASSHPPDWGSYTQYF; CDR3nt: TGTGCCAGCAGCCATCCCCCGGACTGGGGGAGCTATACGCAGTATTTT
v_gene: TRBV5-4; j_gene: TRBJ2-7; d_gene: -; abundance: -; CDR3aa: CASSSISLPQEQYF; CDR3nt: TGTGCCAGCAGCTCCATTTCCCTCCCACAGGAGCAGTACTTC
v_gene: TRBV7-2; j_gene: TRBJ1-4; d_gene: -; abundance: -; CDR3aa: CASSWTSQGYNEKLFF; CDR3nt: TGTGCCAGCAGCTGGACATCACAGGGTTATAATGAAAAACTGTTTTTT
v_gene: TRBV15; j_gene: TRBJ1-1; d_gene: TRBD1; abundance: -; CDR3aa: CATRTGRTEAFF; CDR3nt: TGTGCCACGAGGACAGGGAGAACTGAAGCTTTCTTT
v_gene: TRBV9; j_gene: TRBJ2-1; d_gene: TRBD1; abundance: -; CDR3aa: CASSEQGRTYNEQFF; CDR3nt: TGTGCCAGCAGCGAACAGGGGAGAACCTACAATGAGCAGTTCTTC
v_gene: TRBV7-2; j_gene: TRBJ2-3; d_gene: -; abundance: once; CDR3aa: CASSLGGAGPTDTQYF; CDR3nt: TGTGCCAGCAGCTTAGGAGGGGCTGGTCCCACAGATACGCAGTATTTT
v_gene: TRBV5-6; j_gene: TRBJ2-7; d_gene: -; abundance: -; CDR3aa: CASSSRGPILRQYF; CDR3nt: TGTGCCAGCAGCAGCCGGGGCCCCATCCTGCGGCAGTACTTC
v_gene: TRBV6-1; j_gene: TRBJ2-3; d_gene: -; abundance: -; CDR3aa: CASSELSRASDTQYF; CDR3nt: TGTGCCAGCAGTGAGCTCTCGAGGGCTTCAGATACGCAGTATTTT
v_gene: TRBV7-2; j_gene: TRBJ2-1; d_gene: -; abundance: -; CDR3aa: CASSSGGRSSYNEQFF; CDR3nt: TGTGCCAGCAGCTCCGGCGGCAGGAGCTCCTACAATGAGCAGTTCTTC
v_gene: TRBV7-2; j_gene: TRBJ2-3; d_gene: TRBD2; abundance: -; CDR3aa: CASSRTQISGGGTDTQYF; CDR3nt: TGTGCCAGCAGCCGAACTCAAATTAGCGGGGGGGGCACAGATACGCAGTATTTT
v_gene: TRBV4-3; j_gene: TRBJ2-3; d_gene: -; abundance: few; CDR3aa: CASSQGNGGQGDTQYF; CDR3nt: TGCGCCAGCAGCCAAGGAAACGGGGGGCAGGGAGATACGCAGTATTTT
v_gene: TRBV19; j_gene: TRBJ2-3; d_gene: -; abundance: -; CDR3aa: CASSSGRTAEKQYF; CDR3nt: TGTGCCAGTAGTAGTGGACGGACTGCCGAGAAGCAGTATTTT
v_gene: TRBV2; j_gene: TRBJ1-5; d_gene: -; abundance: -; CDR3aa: CASSFGPNQPQHF; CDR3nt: TGTGCCAGCAGTTTCGGACCGAATCAGCCCCAGCATTTT
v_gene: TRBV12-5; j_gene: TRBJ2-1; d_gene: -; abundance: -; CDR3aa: CASGSSAYEQFF; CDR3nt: TGTGCTAGTGGTTCATCAGCATATGAGCAGTTCTTC
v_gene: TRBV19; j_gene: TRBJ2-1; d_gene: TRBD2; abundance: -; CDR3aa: CASSISGSGAFNEQFF; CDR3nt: TGTGCCAGTAGTATATCGGGTAGCGGGGCGTTCAATGAGCAGTTCTTC
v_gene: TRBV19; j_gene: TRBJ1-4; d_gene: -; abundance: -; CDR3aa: CASSWSVGSSEKLFF; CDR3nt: TGTGCCAGTAGTTGGTCCGTTGGGTCTAGTGAAAAACTGTTTTTT
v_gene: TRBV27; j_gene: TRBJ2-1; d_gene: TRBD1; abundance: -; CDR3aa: CASSRDRGYNEQFF; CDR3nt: TGTGCCAGCAGCCGGGACAGGGGCTACAATGAGCAGTTCTTC
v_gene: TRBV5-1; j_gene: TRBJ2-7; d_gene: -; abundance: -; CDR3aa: CASSLDRVSYEQYF; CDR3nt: TGCGCCAGCAGCTTGGACAGGGTCTCCTACGAGCAGTACTTC
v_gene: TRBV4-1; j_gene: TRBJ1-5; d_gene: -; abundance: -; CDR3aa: CASSQGFVTGISNQPQHF; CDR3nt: TGCGCCAGCAGCCAAGGGTTCGTCACGGGGATTAGCAATCAGCCCCAGCATTTT
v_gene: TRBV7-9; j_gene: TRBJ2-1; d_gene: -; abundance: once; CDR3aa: CASSRRDPLNEQFF; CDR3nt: TGTGCCAGCAGCCGGCGGGACCCTCTTAATGAGCAGTTCTTC
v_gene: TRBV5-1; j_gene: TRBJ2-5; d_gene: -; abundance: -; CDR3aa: CASSLRGYETQYF; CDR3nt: TGCGCCAGCAGCCTCCGGGGGTACGAGACCCAGTACTTC
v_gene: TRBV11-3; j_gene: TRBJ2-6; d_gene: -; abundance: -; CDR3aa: CASREGLSGANVLTF; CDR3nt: TGTGCCAGCAGGGAAGGGCTCTCTGGGGCCAACGTCCTGACTTTC
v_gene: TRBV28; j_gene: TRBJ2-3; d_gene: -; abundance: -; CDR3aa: CASSDRSAGGTDTQYF; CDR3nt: TGTGCCAGCAGTGACCGAAGCGCGGGCGGCACAGATACGCAGTATTTT
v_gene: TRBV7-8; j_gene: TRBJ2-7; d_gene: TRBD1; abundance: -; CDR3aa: CASSLRTGAEQYF; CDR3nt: TGTGCCAGCAGCTTACGGACAGGGGCCGAGCAGTACTTC
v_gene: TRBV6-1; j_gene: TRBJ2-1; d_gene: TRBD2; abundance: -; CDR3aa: CASSEVGSGVNEQFF; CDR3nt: TGTGCCAGCAGTGAGGTCGGTAGCGGGGTCAATGAGCAGTTCTTC
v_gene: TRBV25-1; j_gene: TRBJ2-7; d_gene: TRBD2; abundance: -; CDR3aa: CASREAGSTYEQYF; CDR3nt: TGTGCCAGCAGGGAAGCGGGAAGCACTTACGAGCAGTACTTC
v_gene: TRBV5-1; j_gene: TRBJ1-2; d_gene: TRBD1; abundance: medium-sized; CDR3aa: CASSLGDRGYGYTF; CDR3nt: TGCGCCAGCAGCTTGGGTGACAGGGGCTATGGCTACACCTTC
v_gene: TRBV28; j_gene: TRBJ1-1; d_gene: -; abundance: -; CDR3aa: CASTTTGFGAEAFF; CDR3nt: TGTGCCAGCACTACAACAGGATTCGGAGCTGAAGCTTTCTTT
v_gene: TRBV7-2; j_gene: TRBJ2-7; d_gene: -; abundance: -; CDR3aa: CASSFSSGSGSYEQYF; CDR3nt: TGTGCCAGCAGCTTCAGTTCCGGGAGCGGCTCCTACGAGCAGTACTTC
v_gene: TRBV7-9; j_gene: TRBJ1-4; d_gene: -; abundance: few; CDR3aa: CASSLEGPEKLFF; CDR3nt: TGTGCCAGCAGCTTAGAGGGACCCGAAAAACTGTTTTTT
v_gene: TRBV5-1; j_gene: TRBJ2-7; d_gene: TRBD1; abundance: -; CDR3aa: CASQSNPGQGTAEQYF; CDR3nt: TGCGCCAGCCAATCAAACCCGGGACAGGGGACGGCCGAGCAGTACTTC
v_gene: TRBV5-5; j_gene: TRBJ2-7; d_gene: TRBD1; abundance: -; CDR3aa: CASSSEPQGAPREYF; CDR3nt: TGTGCCAGCAGCTCGGAGCCACAGGGGGCCCCTCGGGAGTACTTC
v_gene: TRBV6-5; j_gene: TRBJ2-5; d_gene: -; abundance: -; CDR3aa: CASSYSGREETQYF; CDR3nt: TGTGCCAGCAGTTACTCAGGCAGGGAAGAGACCCAGTACTTC